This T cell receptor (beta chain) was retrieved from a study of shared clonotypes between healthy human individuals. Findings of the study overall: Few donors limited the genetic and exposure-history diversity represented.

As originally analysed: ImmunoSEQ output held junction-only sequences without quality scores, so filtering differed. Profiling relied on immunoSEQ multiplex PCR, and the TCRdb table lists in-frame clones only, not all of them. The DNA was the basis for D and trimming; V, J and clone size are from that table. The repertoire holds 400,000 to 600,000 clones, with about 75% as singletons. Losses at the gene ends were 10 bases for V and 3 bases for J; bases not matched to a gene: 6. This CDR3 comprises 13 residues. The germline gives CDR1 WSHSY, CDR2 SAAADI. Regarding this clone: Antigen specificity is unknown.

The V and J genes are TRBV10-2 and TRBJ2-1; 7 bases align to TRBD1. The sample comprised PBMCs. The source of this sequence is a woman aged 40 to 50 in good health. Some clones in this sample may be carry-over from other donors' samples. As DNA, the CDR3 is TGCGCCACTCAAGGGGACAGCTACAATGAGCAGTTCTTC. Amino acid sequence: CATQGDSYNEQFF.